This T cell receptor beta chain was recorded in a study of blood T cell repertoires in COVID-19. Study in general: The samples span acute and convalescent COVID-19 from the United States, Italy and Spain. T cells, B-cell-depleted T cells, or PBMCs supplied cDNA or gDNA.

Assay used: immunoSEQ multiplex PCR; TCRdb lists only in-frame clones, some missing. The repertoire holds under 300,000 clones, approximately 86% seen once, with 5% to 7% in the top ten. The receptor comes from an older woman with active or convalescent COVID-19. The sample was peripheral blood.

CDR3 in DNA: TGTGCCAGCAGTCCTGGGGGGTCCCTAAACTATGGCTACACCTTC. The encoded protein is CASSPGGSLNYGYTF. The rearrangement uses TRBV28 and TRBJ1-2, with D possibly TRBD1 on 5 matching bases. V shed 5 bases and J shed 2 bases, with 15 bases lying between them. Germline-derived CDR1 and CDR2 are MDHEN and SYDVKM. The CDR3 runs to 15 residues.